The rows below give T cell receptor beta chains drawn from one sample of a study of blood T cell repertoires in COVID-19. Method: immunoSEQ multiplex PCR; TCRdb's copy keeps in-frame clones and lacks some. The sample lists tens of thousands of clones; approximately 83% were seen once. Sequenced input: peripheral blood. These receptors were taken from a human donor in a cohort sampled during active COVID-19. The donor label of this sample is uncertain. Both conserved end residues are part of each CDR3. The D gene is left open where the match is weak. The size entry is marked missing in some rows and otherwise reads once, few, many or a size class.

V gene: TRBV4-3; D gene: NA; J gene: TRBJ1-2; clone size: NA; CDR3 DNA: TGCGCCAGCAGCCAAGATCGAGGGTTTAGTGGCTACACCTTC; CDR3 protein: CASSQDRGFSGYTF
V gene: TRBV18; D gene: TRBD2; J gene: TRBJ2-3; clone size: NA; CDR3 DNA: TGTGCCAGCTCACTAAGACTAGCGGGGGGGCAAGATACGCAGTATTTT; CDR3 protein: CASSLRLAGGQDTQYF
V gene: TRBV14; D gene: TRBD1; J gene: TRBJ1-2; clone size: once; CDR3 DNA: TGTGCCAGCAGCCAAGCTCTCGACAGGGGGCGGAACTATGGCTACACCTTC; CDR3 protein: CASSQALDRGRNYGYTF
V gene: TRBV19; D gene: TRBD1; J gene: TRBJ2-5; clone size: once; CDR3 DNA: TGTGCCAGTAGTACGGGACAGGCGAAACAAGAGACCCAGTACTTC; CDR3 protein: CASSTGQAKQETQYF
V gene: TRBV19; D gene: TRBD1; J gene: TRBJ1-5; clone size: NA; CDR3 DNA: TGTGCCAGTAGTTCAACCCGGGACAGGGACCATCAGCCCCAGCATTTT; CDR3 protein: CASSSTRDRDHQPQHF
V gene: TRBV19; D gene: TRBD1; J gene: TRBJ2-7; clone size: NA; CDR3 DNA: TGTGCCACCTCCACCGGGACAGGCTCCTACGAGCAGTACTTC; CDR3 protein: CATSTGTGSYEQYF
V gene: TRBV7-4; D gene: NA; J gene: TRBJ1-6; clone size: NA; CDR3 DNA: TGTGCCAGCAGCTTAGGACCTAGAGCCTATAATTCACGTCGTGACCACTTT; CDR3 protein: CASSLGPRAYNSRRDHF
V gene: TRBV7-3; D gene: NA; J gene: TRBJ2-5; clone size: NA; CDR3 DNA: TGTGCCAGCAGCTTGGGACAACCGGGTTCAGAGACCCAGTACTTC; CDR3 protein: CASSLGQPGSETQYF
V gene: TRBV12-3/TRBV12-4; D gene: NA; J gene: TRBJ1-3; clone size: NA; CDR3 DNA: TGTGCCAGCAGTTTTACTGGAAACACCATATATTTT; CDR3 protein: CASSFTGNTIYF
V gene: TRBV6-1; D gene: TRBD2; J gene: TRBJ2-3; clone size: NA; CDR3 DNA: TGTGCCAGCAGTGAAGCGCCACTAGCGGGGGGACCCACAGATACGCAGTATTTT; CDR3 protein: CASSEAPLAGGPTDTQYF
V gene: TRBV7-8; D gene: NA; J gene: TRBJ1-5; clone size: NA; CDR3 DNA: TGTGCCAGCAGCCCCGACAGGAACAATCAGCCCCAGCATTTT; CDR3 protein: CASSPDRNNQPQHF
V gene: TRBV5-5; D gene: TRBD1; J gene: TRBJ1-1; clone size: NA; CDR3 DNA: TGTGCCAGCAGACCCCGACAGGGACCAAACACTGAAGCTTTCTTT; CDR3 protein: CASRPRQGPNTEAFF
V gene: TRBV21-1; D gene: NA; J gene: TRBJ2-6; clone size: NA; CDR3 DNA: TGTGCCAGCACCTCACGGCTCGGTAAACCCCCAGGGGCTGGGGCCAACGTCCTGACTTTC; CDR3 protein: CASTSRLGKPPGAGANVLTF
V gene: TRBV5-8; D gene: NA; J gene: TRBJ1-1; clone size: NA; CDR3 DNA: TGTGCCAGCAGCTTGGTCGCTGAAGCTTTCTTT; CDR3 protein: CASSLVAEAFF
V gene: TRBV25-1; D gene: NA; J gene: TRBJ1-4; clone size: NA; CDR3 DNA: TGTGCCAGCAGTGATCCAGACAGACATGCAACTAATGAAAAACTGTTTTTT; CDR3 protein: CASSDPDRHATNEKLFF
V gene: TRBV21-1; D gene: NA; J gene: TRBJ2-1; clone size: NA; CDR3 DNA: TGTGCCAGCAGCAAAGAAGTGGCGGGGGAAGAAAACAATGAGCAGTTCTTC; CDR3 protein: CASSKEVAGEENNEQFF
V gene: TRBV28; D gene: TRBD1; J gene: TRBJ2-5; clone size: NA; CDR3 DNA: TGTGCCAGCACCTCAGGGACAGGGAAAGAGACCCAGTACTTC; CDR3 protein: CASTSGTGKETQYF
V gene: TRBV29-1; D gene: NA; J gene: TRBJ2-3; clone size: NA; CDR3 DNA: TGCAGCGTTGAGTCAGGGGTTGGCACAGATACGCAGTATTTT; CDR3 protein: CSVESGVGTDTQYF
V gene: TRBV7-9; D gene: NA; J gene: TRBJ2-3; clone size: once; CDR3 DNA: TGTGCCAGCAGCTTTCGCGGTTCAGATACGCAGTATTTT; CDR3 protein: CASSFRGSDTQYF
V gene: TRBV5-5; D gene: TRBD1; J gene: TRBJ1-1; clone size: NA; CDR3 DNA: TGTGCCAGCTCTGGACAGGGGCTAATGAACACTGAAGCTTTCTTT; CDR3 protein: CASSGQGLMNTEAFF
V gene: TRBV6-5; D gene: TRBD1; J gene: TRBJ1-2; clone size: NA; CDR3 DNA: TGTGCCAGCAGCGCGGACAGGGCTCCGTATGGCTACACCTTC; CDR3 protein: CASSADRAPYGYTF
V gene: TRBV7-2; D gene: NA; J gene: TRBJ2-3; clone size: NA; CDR3 DNA: TGTGCCAGCAGCAGTCGCGGTGGCACAGATACGCAGTATTTT; CDR3 protein: CASSSRGGTDTQYF
V gene: TRBV18; D gene: TRBD2; J gene: TRBJ2-3; clone size: NA; CDR3 DNA: TGTGCCAGCTCACCAGCGGGGGGGCCCACAGATACGCAGTATTTT; CDR3 protein: CASSPAGGPTDTQYF
V gene: TRBV28; D gene: TRBD1; J gene: TRBJ1-2; clone size: NA; CDR3 DNA: TGTGCCAGCAGCCAGGGACAGGGGAAGAAGTATGGCTACACCTTC; CDR3 protein: CASSQGQGKKYGYTF
V gene: TRBV19; D gene: TRBD1; J gene: TRBJ2-2; clone size: NA; CDR3 DNA: TGTGCCAGTATCGACAGGGGGCGGACCGGGGAGCTGTTTTTT; CDR3 protein: CASIDRGRTGELFF
V gene: TRBV12-3/TRBV12-4; D gene: NA; J gene: TRBJ1-1; clone size: NA; CDR3 DNA: TGTGCCAGCATTCTGGGCGGGGGGACTGAAGCTTTCTTT; CDR3 protein: CASILGGGTEAFF
V gene: TRBV9; D gene: NA; J gene: TRBJ1-3; clone size: NA; CDR3 DNA: TGTGCCAGCAGCGCGGGGGAAGGTGGAAACACCATATATTTT; CDR3 protein: CASSAGEGGNTIYF
V gene: TRBV7-2; D gene: NA; J gene: TRBJ2-2; clone size: NA; CDR3 DNA: TGTGCCAGCAGCCCAGACATGAACACCGGGGAGCTGTTTTTT; CDR3 protein: CASSPDMNTGELFF
V gene: TRBV15; D gene: NA; J gene: TRBJ2-4; clone size: once; CDR3 DNA: TGTGCCACCAGCAGAGGAGGACAGTCTATAGCCAAAAACATTCAGTACTTC; CDR3 protein: CATSRGGQSIAKNIQYF
V gene: TRBV5-1; D gene: NA; J gene: TRBJ2-5; clone size: NA; CDR3 DNA: TGCGCCAGCAGCCCGGAGGGACGCCGAGAGACCCAGTACTTC; CDR3 protein: CASSPEGRRETQYF
V gene: TRBV5-1; D gene: TRBD1; J gene: TRBJ2-3; clone size: NA; CDR3 DNA: TGCGCCAGCAGTCCACCGACCTCCGGGACAGCTAGCACAGATACGCAGTATTTT; CDR3 protein: CASSPPTSGTASTDTQYF
V gene: TRBV6-4; D gene: TRBD2; J gene: TRBJ2-3; clone size: NA; CDR3 DNA: TGTGCCAGCAGAAATAGCGGGGGGACAGATACGCAGTATTTT; CDR3 protein: CASRNSGGTDTQYF
V gene: TRBV19; D gene: NA; J gene: TRBJ1-4; clone size: once; CDR3 DNA: TGTGCCAGTAGTATAGTGAGGGATGAAAAACTGTTTTTT; CDR3 protein: CASSIVRDEKLFF